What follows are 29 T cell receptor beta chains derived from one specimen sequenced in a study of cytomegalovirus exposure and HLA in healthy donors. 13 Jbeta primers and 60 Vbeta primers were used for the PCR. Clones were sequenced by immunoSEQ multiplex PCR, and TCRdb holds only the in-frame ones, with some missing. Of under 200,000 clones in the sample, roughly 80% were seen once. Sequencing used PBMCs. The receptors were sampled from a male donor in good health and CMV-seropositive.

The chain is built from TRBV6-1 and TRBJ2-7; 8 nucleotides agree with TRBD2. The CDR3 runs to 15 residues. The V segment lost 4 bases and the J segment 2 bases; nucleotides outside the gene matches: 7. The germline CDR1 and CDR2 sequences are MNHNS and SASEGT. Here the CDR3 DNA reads TGTGCCAGCAGTGGGGGGGGGACTAGAGCCTACGAGCAGTACTTC. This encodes CASSGGGTRAYEQYF.

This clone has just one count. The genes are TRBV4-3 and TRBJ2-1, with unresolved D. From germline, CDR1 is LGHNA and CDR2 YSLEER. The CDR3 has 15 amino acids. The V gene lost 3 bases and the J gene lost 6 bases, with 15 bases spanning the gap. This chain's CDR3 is CASSHNSYPSNEQFF. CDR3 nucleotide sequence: TGCGCCAGCAGCCATAACAGCTATCCTTCCAATGAGCAGTTCTTC.

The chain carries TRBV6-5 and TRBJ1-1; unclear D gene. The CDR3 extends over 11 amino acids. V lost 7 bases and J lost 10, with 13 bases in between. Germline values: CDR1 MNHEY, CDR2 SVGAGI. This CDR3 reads CASNGRGGAFF. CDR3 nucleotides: TGTGCCAGCAATGGACGGGGTGGAGCTTTCTTT.

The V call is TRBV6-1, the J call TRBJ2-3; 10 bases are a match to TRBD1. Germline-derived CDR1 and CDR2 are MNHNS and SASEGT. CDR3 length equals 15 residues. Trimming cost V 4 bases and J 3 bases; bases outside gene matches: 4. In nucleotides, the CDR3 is TGTGCCAGCAGTGGGCCGGGACAGGGGACAGATACGCAGTATTTT. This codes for CASSGPGQGTDTQYF.

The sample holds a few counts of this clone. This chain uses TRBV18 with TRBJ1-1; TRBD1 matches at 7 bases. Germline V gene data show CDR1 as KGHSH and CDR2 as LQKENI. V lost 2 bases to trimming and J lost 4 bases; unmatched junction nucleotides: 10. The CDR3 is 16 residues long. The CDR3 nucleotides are TGTGCCAGCTCACCAGCACTACAGGGGACGGGCACTGAAGCTTTCTTT. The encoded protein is CASSPALQGTGTEAFF.

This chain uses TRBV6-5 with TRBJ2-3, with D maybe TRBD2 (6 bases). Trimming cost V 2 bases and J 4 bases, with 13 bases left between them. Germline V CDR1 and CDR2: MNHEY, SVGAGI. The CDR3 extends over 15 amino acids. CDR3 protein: CASSYNGGRADTQYF. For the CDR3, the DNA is TGTGCCAGCAGTTACAACGGGGGTAGGGCAGATACGCAGTATTTT.

As DNA, the CDR3 is TGTGCCAGTAGTATCGGCGGGATCTACAATGAGCAGTTCTTC. It yields the protein CASSIGGIYNEQFF. The rearrangement uses TRBV19 and TRBJ2-1, with D possibly matching TRBD2 (6 bases). Per the germline V gene, CDR1 is LNHDA and CDR2 is SQIVND (reference sequence). The CDR3 contains 14 residues. V was shortened by 3 bases and J by 3 bases, with 9 bases between the two germline ends.

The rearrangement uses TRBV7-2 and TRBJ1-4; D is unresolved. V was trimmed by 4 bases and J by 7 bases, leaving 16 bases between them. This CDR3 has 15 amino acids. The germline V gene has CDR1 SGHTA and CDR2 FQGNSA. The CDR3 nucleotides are TGTGCCAGCAGCTACCAAGCGCCCCTCGGTGAAAAACTGTTTTTT. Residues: CASSYQAPLGEKLFF.

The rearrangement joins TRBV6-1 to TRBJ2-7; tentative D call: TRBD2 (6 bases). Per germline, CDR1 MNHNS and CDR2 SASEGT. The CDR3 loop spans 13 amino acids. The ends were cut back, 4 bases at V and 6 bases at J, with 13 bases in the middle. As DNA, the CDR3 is TGTGCCAGCAGTGGGGACTGGGGGAGCGAGCAGTACTTC. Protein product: CASSGDWGSEQYF.

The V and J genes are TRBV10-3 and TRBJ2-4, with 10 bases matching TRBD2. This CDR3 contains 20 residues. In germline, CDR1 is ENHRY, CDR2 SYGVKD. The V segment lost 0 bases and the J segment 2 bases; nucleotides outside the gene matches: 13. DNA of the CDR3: TGTGCCATCAGTGAGTCACCTGCCCTTCTAGCGGGGGATTCCAAAAACATTCAGTACTTC. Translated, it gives CAISESPALLAGDSKNIQYF.

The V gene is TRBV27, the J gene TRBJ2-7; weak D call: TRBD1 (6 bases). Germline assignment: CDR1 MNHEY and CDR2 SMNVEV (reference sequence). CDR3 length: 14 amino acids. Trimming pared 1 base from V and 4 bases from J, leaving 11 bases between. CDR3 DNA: TGTGCCAGCAGTTTATATGGGGGCATTTACGAGCAGTACTTC. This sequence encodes CASSLYGGIYEQYF.

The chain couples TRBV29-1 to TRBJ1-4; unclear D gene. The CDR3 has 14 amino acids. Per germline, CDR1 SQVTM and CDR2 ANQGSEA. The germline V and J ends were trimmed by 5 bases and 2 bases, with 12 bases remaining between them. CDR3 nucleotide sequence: TGCAGCGTTCGAAAGTCCGCGACTAATGAAAAACTGTTTTTT. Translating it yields CSVRKSATNEKLFF.

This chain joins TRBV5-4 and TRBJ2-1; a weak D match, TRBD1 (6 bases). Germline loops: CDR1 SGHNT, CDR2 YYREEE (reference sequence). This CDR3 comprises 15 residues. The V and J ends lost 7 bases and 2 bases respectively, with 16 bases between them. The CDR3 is CASEGVGSPYNEQFF. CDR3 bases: TGTGCCAGCGAGGGGGTGGGGAGTCCCTACAATGAGCAGTTCTTC.

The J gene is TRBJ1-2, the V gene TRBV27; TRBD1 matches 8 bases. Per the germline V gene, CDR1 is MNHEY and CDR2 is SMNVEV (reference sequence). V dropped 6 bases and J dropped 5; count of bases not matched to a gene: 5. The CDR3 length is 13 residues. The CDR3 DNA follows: TGTGCCAGCAGCCAACAGGGGGATTATGGCTACACCTTC. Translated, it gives CASSQQGDYGYTF.

The CDR3 region has the DNA TGTGCCAGTAGTTTACAGGGGAGCACTGAAGCTTTCTTT. It translates to CASSLQGSTEAFF. This chain uses TRBV19 with TRBJ1-1; 7 bases fit TRBD1. Germline V gives CDR1 LNHDA, CDR2 SQIVND (reference sequence). The junction had 4 bases not matched to a gene; V was cut back by 5 bases and J by 4 bases. The CDR3 has 13 residues.

CDR3 loop: CASSFDRTYEQYF. CDR3 DNA: TGCGCCAGCAGCTTCGACAGGACCTACGAGCAGTACTTC. V usage is TRBV5-1 and J usage is TRBJ2-7, with D possibly TRBD1 on 6 matching bases. This CDR3 is built from 13 residues. Trimming removed 2 bases from V and 2 bases from J, with 8 bases in between. The germline V gene has CDR1 SGHRS and CDR2 YFSETQ.

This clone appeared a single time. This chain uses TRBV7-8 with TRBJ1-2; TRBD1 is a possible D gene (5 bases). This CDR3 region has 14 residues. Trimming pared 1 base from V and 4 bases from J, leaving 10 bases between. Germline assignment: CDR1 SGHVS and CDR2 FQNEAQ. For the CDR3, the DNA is TGTGCCAGCAGCTTAGGCGGGACCCTCTATGGCTACACCTTC. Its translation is CASSLGGTLYGYTF.

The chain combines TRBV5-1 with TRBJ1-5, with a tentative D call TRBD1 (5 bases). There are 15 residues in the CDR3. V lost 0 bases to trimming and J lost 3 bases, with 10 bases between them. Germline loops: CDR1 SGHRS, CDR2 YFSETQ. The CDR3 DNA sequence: TGCGCCAGCAGCTTGGAAGGACAATACAATCAGCCCCAGCATTTT. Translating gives CASSLEGQYNQPQHF.

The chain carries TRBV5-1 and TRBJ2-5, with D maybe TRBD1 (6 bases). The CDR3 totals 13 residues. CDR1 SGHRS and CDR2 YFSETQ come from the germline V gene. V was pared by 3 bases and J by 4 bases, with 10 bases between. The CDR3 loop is CASSSGQRETQYF. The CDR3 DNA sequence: TGCGCCAGCAGCTCCGGACAGAGAGAGACCCAGTACTTC.

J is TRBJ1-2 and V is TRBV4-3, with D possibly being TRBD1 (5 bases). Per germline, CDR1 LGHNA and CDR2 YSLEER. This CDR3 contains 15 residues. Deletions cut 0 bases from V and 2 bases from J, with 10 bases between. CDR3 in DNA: TGCGCCAGCAGCCAAGATTGGCAGGGAAACTATGGCTACACCTTC. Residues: CASSQDWQGNYGYTF.

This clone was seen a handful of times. The CDR3 nucleotides read TGTGCCAGCAGCTTGCAATCAGGGAACTACGAGCAGTACTTC. This codes for CASSLQSGNYEQYF. The gene calls are TRBV5-6 and TRBJ2-7, with D possibly TRBD1 on 5 matching bases. V lost 1 base and J lost 3, with 11 bases in between. There are 14 residues in the CDR3. Germline V gene sequence: CDR1 SGHDT, CDR2 YYEEEE.

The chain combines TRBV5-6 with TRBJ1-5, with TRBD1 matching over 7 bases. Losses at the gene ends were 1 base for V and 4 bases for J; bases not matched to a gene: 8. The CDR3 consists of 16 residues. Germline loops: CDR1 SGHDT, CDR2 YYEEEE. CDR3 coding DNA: TGTGCCAGCAGCTTGAGGTCAGGGGGATTTAATCAGCCCCAGCATTTT. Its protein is CASSLRSGGFNQPQHF.

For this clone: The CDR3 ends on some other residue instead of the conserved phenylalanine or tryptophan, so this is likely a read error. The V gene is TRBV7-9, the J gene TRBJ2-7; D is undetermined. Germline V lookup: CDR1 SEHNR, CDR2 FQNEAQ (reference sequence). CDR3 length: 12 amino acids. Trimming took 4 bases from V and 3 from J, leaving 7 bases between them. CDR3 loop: CASSSEIYEQYL. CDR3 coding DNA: TGTGCCAGCAGCTCGGAGATCTACGAGCAGTACCTC.

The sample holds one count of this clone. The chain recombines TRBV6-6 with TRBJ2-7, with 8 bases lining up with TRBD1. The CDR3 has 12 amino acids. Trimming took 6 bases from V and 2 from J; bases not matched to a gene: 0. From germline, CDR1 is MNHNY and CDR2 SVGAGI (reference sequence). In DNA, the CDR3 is TGTGCCAGCAGGGACAGGGCCTACGAGCAGTACTTC. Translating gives CASRDRAYEQYF.

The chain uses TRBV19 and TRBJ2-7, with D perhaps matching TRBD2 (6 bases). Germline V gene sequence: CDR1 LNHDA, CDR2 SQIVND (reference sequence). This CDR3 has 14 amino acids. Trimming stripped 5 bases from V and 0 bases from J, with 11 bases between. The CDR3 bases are TGTGCCAGTAGTGTTTCGGGACTCTCCTACGAGCAGTACTTC. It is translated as CASSVSGLSYEQYF.

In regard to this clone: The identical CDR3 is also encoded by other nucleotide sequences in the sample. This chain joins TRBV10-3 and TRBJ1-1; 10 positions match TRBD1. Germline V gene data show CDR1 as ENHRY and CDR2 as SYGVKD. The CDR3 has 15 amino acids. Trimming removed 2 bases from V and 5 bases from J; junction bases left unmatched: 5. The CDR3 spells CAISEPGQGGTEAFF. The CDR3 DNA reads TGTGCCATCAGTGAGCCTGGACAGGGGGGGACTGAAGCTTTCTTT.

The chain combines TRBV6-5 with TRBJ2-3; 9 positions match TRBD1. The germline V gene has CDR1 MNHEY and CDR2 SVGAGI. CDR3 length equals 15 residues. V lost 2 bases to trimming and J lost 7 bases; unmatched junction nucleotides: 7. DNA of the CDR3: TGTGCCAGCAGTTACGGGACAGGGATTTCTTATACGCAGTATTTT. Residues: CASSYGTGISYTQYF.

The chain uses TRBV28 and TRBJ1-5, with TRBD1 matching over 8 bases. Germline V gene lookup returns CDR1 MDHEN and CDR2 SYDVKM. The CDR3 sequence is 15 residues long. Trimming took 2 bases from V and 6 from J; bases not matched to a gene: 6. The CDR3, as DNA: TGTGCCAGCAGTTTAACGACAGGGGCGCTTCAGCCCCAGCATTTT. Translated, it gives CASSLTTGALQPQHF.

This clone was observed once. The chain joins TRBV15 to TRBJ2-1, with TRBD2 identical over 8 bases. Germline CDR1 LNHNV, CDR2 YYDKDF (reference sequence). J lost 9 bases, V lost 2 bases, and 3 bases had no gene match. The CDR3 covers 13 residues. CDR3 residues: CATSRSLAGEQFF. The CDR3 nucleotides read TGTGCCACCAGCAGATCCCTAGCGGGTGAGCAGTTCTTC.